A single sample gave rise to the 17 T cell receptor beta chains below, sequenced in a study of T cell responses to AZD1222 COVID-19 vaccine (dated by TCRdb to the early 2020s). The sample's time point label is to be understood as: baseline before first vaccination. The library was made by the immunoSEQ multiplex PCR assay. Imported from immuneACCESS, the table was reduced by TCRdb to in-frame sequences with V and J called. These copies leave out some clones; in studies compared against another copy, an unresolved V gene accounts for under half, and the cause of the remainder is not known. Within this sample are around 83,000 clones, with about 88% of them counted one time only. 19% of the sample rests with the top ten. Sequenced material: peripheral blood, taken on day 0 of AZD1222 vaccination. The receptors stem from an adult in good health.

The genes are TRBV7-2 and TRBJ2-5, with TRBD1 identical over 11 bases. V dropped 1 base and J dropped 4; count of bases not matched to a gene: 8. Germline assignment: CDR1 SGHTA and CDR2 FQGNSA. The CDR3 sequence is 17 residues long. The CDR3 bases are TGTGCCAGCAGCTTAGAAGGGACAGGGGGAACGGGAGAGACCCAGTACTTC. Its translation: CASSLEGTGGTGETQYF.

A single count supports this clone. Here the CDR3 DNA reads TGTGCCAGCAGTGAGACAGCCCCCACTAATGAAAAACTGTTTTTT. It encodes CASSETAPTNEKLFF. The chain links TRBV28 to TRBJ1-4, with D possibly being TRBD1 (5 bases). This CDR3 has 15 residues. Germline V lookup: CDR1 MDHEN, CDR2 SYDVKM. With 5 bases removed from V and 2 bases from J, the gap between germline ends came to 12 bases.

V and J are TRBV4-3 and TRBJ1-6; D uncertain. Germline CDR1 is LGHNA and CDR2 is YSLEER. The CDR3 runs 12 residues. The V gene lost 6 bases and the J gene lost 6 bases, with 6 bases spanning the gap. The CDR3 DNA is TGCGCCAGCAGAGAGGGTAATTCACCCCTCCACTTT. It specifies CASREGNSPLHF.

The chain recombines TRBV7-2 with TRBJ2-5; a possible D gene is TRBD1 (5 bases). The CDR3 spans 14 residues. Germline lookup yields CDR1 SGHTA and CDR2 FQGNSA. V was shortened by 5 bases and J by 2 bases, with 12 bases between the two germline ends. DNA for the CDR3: TGTGCCAGCAGCCCCCCATGGACACAAGAGACCCAGTACTTC. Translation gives CASSPPWTQETQYF. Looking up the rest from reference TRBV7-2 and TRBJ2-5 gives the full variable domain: GAGVSQSPSNKVTEKGKDVELRCDPISGHTALYWYRQSLGQGLEFLIYFQGNSAPDKSGLPSDRFSAERTGGSVSTLTIQRTQQEDSAVYLCASSPPWTQETQYFGPGTRLLVL.

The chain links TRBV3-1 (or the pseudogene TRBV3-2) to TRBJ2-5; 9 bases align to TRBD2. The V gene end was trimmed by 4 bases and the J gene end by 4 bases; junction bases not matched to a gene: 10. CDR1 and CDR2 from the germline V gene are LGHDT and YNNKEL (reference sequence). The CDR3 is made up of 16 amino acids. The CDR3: CASSPGLARQLETQYF. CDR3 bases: TGTGCCAGCAGCCCCGGACTAGCGAGGCAGCTAGAGACCCAGTACTTC.

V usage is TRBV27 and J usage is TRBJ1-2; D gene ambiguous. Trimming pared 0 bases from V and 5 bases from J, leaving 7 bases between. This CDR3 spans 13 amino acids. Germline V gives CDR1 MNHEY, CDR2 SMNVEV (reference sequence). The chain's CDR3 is CASSLSAGYGYTF. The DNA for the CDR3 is TGTGCCAGCAGTTTATCTGCGGGTTATGGCTACACCTTC.

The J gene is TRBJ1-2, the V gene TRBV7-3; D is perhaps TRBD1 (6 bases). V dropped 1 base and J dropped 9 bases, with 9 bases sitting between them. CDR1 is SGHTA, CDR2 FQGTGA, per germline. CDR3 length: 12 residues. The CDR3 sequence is CASSLIGGSYTF. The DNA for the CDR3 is TGTGCCAGCAGCTTAATAGGGGGTAGCTACACCTTC.

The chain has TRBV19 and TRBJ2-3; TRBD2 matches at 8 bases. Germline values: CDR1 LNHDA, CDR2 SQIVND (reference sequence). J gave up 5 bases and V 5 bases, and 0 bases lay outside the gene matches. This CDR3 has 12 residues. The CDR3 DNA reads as TGTGCCAGTAGTGCGGGGGGAGATACGCAGTATTTT. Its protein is CASSAGGDTQYF. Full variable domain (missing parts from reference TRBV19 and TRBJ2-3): DGGITQSPKYLFRKEGQNVTLSCEQNLNHDAMYWYRQDPGQGLRLIYYSQIVNDFQKGDIAEGYSVSREKKESFPLTVTSAQKNPTAFYLCASSAGGDTQYFGPGTRLTVL.

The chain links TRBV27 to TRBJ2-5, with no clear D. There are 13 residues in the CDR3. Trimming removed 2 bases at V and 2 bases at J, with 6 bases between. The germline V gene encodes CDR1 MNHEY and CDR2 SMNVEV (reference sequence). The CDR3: CASSLGRQETQYF. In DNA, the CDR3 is TGTGCCAGCAGTTTAGGACGTCAAGAGACCCAGTACTTC.

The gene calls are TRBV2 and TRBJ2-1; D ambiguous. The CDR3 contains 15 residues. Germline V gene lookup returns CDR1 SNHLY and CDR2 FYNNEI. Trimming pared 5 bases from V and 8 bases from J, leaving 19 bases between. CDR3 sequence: CASSSLDPTVHEQFF. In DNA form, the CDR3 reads TGTGCCAGCAGTTCTCTAGATCCCACTGTGCATGAGCAGTTCTTC.

The CDR3 sequence: CASTMGGYQETQYF. The CDR3 DNA follows: TGTGCCAGCACCATGGGGGGGTACCAAGAGACCCAGTACTTC. The rearrangement joins TRBV28 to TRBJ2-5; 7 positions match TRBD2. CDR3 size: 14 residues. Germline V gene sequence: CDR1 MDHEN, CDR2 SYDVKM. J gave up 0 bases and V 7 bases, and 5 bases lay outside the gene matches.

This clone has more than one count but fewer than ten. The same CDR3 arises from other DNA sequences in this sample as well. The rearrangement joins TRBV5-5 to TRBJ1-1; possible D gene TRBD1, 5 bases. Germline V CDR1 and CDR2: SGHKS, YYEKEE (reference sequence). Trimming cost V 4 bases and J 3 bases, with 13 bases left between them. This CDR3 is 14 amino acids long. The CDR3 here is CASSPRGGDTEAFF. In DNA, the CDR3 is TGTGCCAGCAGCCCGAGAGGAGGGGACACTGAAGCTTTCTTT.

CDR3 coding DNA: TGTGCCAGCAGCTTACGGGGGACCTACGAGCAGTACTTC. Translation: CASSLRGTYEQYF. J is TRBJ2-7 and V is TRBV7-2; D is possibly TRBD2 (6 bases). This CDR3 has 13 residues. V was pared by 2 bases and J by 2 bases, with 7 bases between. The V gene's germline CDR1 is SGHTA and CDR2 FQGNSA.

In DNA, the CDR3 is TGTGCCAGCAGTGAATTAGAGGGAAAACCGTACAATGAGCAGTTCTTC. Its protein is CASSELEGKPYNEQFF. The chain uses TRBV25-1 and TRBJ2-1, with a weak D call TRBD2 (5 bases). The CDR3 covers 16 residues. The germline gives CDR1 MGHDK, CDR2 SYGVNS. V gave up 1 base and J gave up 4 bases, with 14 bases separating them.

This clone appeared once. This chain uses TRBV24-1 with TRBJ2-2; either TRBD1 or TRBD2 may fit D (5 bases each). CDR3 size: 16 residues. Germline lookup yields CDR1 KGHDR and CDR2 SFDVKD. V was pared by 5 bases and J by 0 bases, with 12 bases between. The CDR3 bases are TGTGCCACCAGTGCCTGGAGGACAACGAACACCGGGGAGCTGTTTTTT. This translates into CATSAWRTTNTGELFF.

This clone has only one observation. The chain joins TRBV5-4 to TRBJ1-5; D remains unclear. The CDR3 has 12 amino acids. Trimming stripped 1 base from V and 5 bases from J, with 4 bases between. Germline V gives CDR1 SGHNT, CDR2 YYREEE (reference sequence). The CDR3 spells CASSLPDQPQHF. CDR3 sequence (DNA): TGTGCCAGCAGCTTGCCCGATCAGCCCCAGCATTTT.

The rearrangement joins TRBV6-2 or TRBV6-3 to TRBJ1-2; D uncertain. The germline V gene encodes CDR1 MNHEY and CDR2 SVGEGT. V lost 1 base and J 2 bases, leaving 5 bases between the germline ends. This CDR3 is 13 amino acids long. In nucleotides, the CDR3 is TGTGCCAGCAGTTACTGGGCCAACTATGGCTACACCTTC. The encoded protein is CASSYWANYGYTF.